These 18 T cell receptor beta chains originate from one sample sequenced in a study of CD8 T cells in ankylosing spondylitis. One entry per CDR3 protein results from TCRdb running MiXCR on the 5' RACE reads. The top ten hold under 7% of the sample, which has hundreds of thousands of distinct CDR3 sequences, around 24% seen once. Sequencing was carried out using blood, either unsorted or a sorted T cell fraction (not recorded which). These receptors were collected from a male donor with ankylosing spondylitis or in good health (not recorded which).

This clonotype was counted ten times or more. This chain connects TRBV20-1 to TRBJ2-7; 12 bases align to TRBD2. Germline V CDR1 and CDR2: DFQATT, SNEGSKA (reference sequence). The CDR3 totals 13 residues. Trimming at V came to 6 bases and at J to 5 bases, leaving 5 bases not matched to a gene. The CDR3 bases are TGCAGTGCCAGACTAGCGGGAGAGGACGAGCAGTACTTC. This gives the protein CSARLAGEDEQYF.

The chain uses TRBV4-2 and TRBJ1-1; D gene ambiguous. V was trimmed by 1 base and J by 1 base, leaving 7 bases between them. Germline assignment: CDR1 LGHNA and CDR2 YNFKEQ. This CDR3 is built from 14 residues. The CDR3 sequence is CASSQVAENTEAFF. The CDR3 coding sequence is TGTGCCAGCAGCCAAGTTGCGGAGAACACTGAAGCTTTCTTT.

This clonotype turned up a few times. The chain recombines TRBV29-1 with TRBJ2-7; 7 bases align to TRBD1. CDR1 SQVTM and CDR2 ANQGSEA come from the germline V gene. This CDR3 contains 12 residues. The junction had 5 bases not matched to a gene; V was cut back by 6 bases and J by 3 bases. The CDR3, as DNA: TGCAGCGTCACTTACAGGGGCTACGAGCAGTACTTC. As protein: CSVTYRGYEQYF.

This clonotype has only one observation. V gene TRBV6-5 combines with J gene TRBJ1-2; D unresolved. V shed 0 bases and J shed 4 bases, with 12 bases lying between them. The CDR3 runs 15 residues. Germline values: CDR1 MNHEY, CDR2 SVGAGI. CDR3 DNA: TGTGCCAGCAGTTACTCCCGGGTTGGTAGCTATGGCTACACCTTC. This gives the protein CASSYSRVGSYGYTF.

This clonotype has a count of ten or more. This chain connects TRBV20-1 to TRBJ2-6; 9 nucleotides match TRBD1. The V gene end was trimmed by 3 bases and the J gene end by 0 bases; junction bases not matched to a gene: 3. The CDR3 spans 16 residues. Per the germline V gene, CDR1 is DFQATT and CDR2 is SNEGSKA (reference sequence). The CDR3 region has the DNA TGCAGTGCTAGGGGGACAGGGAGCTCTGGGGCCAACGTCCTGACTTTC. Its protein product is CSARGTGSSGANVLTF.

At least ten counts were recorded for this clonotype. The CDR3 region is CASSLGAGGRDTEAFF. CDR3 sequence (DNA): TGCGCCAGCAGCTTGGGGGCAGGGGGCAGGGACACTGAAGCTTTCTTT. V is TRBV5-1 and J is TRBJ1-1; TRBD1 matches at 8 bases. This CDR3 spans 16 amino acids. Unmatched junction bases numbered 7, after V lost 0 bases and J lost 3 bases. Germline CDR1 and CDR2: SGHRS and YFSETQ.

This chain uses TRBV3-1 with TRBJ2-7; D uncertain. There are 16 residues in the CDR3. CDR1 is LGHDT and CDR2 is YNNKEL in the germline V gene (reference sequence). V was cut by 4 bases and J by 0 bases, with 16 bases left in between. The CDR3 nucleotides read TGTGCCAGCAGCCCAACAGTATCGAGGAGCTCCTACGAGCAGTACTTC. As protein: CASSPTVSRSSYEQYF.

The V gene is TRBV12-3 or TRBV12-4, the J gene TRBJ2-1; maybe TRBD1 (5 bases). V lost 8 bases to trimming and J lost 4 bases, with 18 bases between them. CDR3 length equals 15 residues. Written as DNA, the CDR3 is TGTGCCAGCCAGAATAGGGGAATCAGGTACAATGAGCAGTTCTTC. It is translated as CASQNRGIRYNEQFF.

This clonotype was counted many times. J is TRBJ2-7 and V is TRBV3-1; 14 nucleotides line up with TRBD2. V lost 4 bases, J lost 7 bases, and 6 bases stayed unmatched. Per the germline V gene, CDR1 is LGHDT and CDR2 is YNNKEL (reference sequence). The CDR3 loop spans 15 amino acids. CDR3: CASSPRLAGGFEQYF. The CDR3 bases are TGTGCCAGCAGCCCCCGACTAGCGGGAGGGTTTGAGCAGTACTTC.

In this sample, this clonotype turned up many times. The chain has TRBV9 and TRBJ2-6; D gene unclear. V was shortened by 4 bases and J by 0 bases, with 17 bases between the two germline ends. Germline values: CDR1 SGDLS, CDR2 YYNGEE. The CDR3 is made up of 18 amino acids. The CDR3 DNA reads as TGTGCCAGCAGCTCCCGCGAGAATCGGATCTCTGGGGCCAACGTCCTGACTTTC. This gives the protein CASSSRENRISGANVLTF.

This clonotype was recorded many times. This chain joins TRBV29-1 and TRBJ2-7; 9 nucleotides agree with TRBD1. Germline V gives CDR1 SQVTM, CDR2 ANQGSEA. This CDR3 is built from 14 residues. The V and J ends lost 5 bases and 6 bases, in that order; junction bases with no gene match: 11. The CDR3 sequence: CSVSSGTGNSEQYF. The CDR3 coding sequence is TGCAGCGTTTCATCCGGGACAGGGAACTCCGAGCAGTACTTC.

This clonotype was recorded many times. V usage is TRBV4-1 and J usage is TRBJ2-1; the match to TRBD2 covers 7 bases. V was clipped by 4 bases and J by 9 bases; unmatched bases: 12. This CDR3 region has 15 residues. Germline CDR1 reads MGHRA; CDR2 reads YSYEKL. The CDR3 region has the DNA TGCGCCAGCAGCCGAACCGGTGGGAGGGATATTGAGCAGTTCTTC. Translating it yields CASSRTGGRDIEQFF.

V and J are TRBV29-1 and TRBJ2-3; D is ambiguous. The CDR3 spans 15 residues. Between the trimmed V and J ends, which lost 0 bases and 3 bases, there was a span of 13 bases. Germline values: CDR1 SQVTM, CDR2 ANQGSEA. CDR3 residues: CSVEDLGLGTDTQYF. CDR3 nucleotide sequence: TGCAGCGTTGAAGATCTAGGGTTGGGGACAGATACGCAGTATTTT.

The sample holds many counts of this clonotype. The chain employs TRBV7-8 and TRBJ2-1; D is undetermined. The CDR3 contains 17 residues. From germline, CDR1 is SGHVS and CDR2 FQNEAQ. Deletions cut 2 bases from V and 3 bases from J, with 17 bases between. The CDR3 region is CASSLFPSAGSYNEQFF. CDR3 nucleotides: TGTGCCAGCAGCTTATTTCCTTCCGCAGGAAGCTACAATGAGCAGTTCTTC.

This clonotype was seen ten or more times. This sequence joins TRBV6-4 and TRBJ2-1, with D perhaps TRBD2 (7 bases). The CDR3 extends over 17 amino acids. Germline lookup yields CDR1 MRHNA and CDR2 SNTAGT. V was pared by 6 bases and J by 0 bases, with 18 bases between. The CDR3 here is CASSPRGGESSYNEQFF. The CDR3 nucleotides read TGTGCCAGCAGCCCCAGAGGGGGGGAGAGCTCCTACAATGAGCAGTTCTTC.

A few counts support this clonotype. The rearrangement joins TRBV6-1 to TRBJ1-2, with a tentative D call TRBD1 (6 bases). Trimming took 6 bases from V and 5 from J, leaving 19 bases between them. This CDR3 is 15 amino acids long. Germline-derived CDR1 and CDR2 are MNHNS and SASEGT. This CDR3 reads CASSRNRDSSYGYTF. Here the CDR3 DNA reads TGTGCCAGCAGCCGCAACAGGGACTCGTCGTATGGCTACACCTTC.

This clonotype has ten or more counts. This chain joins TRBV29-1 and TRBJ2-1; TRBD2 matches at 8 bases. CDR3 length: 15 residues. From germline, CDR1 is SQVTM and CDR2 ANQGSEA. V was pared by 2 bases and J by 12 bases, with 15 bases of the junction left unmatched. The CDR3 protein is CSVERRLANRGSQFF. DNA for the CDR3: TGCAGCGTTGAACGGCGACTAGCGAATCGGGGTTCGCAGTTCTTC.

This clonotype was found a few times. The chain joins TRBV10-3 to TRBJ2-7, with D unresolved. V lost 3 bases to trimming and J lost 7 bases, with 7 bases between them. The CDR3 loop spans 11 amino acids. Germline V CDR1 and CDR2: ENHRY, SYGVKD. The CDR3 sequence is CAISELGEQYF. Here the CDR3 DNA reads TGTGCCATCAGTGAATTAGGGGAGCAGTACTTC.